This is a list of T cell receptor beta chains from one sample in a study of follicular helper T cells after annual influenza vaccination. Libraries were prepared by immunoSEQ multiplex PCR; TCRdb keeps only in-frame clonotypes and omits some of them. This table holds roughly 7,900 clones, 65% to 85% found once. The input for sequencing was CXCR5+ CD38- circulating T follicular helper cells from blood, taken 7 days after influenza vaccination. The source of these receptors is an adult who received the influenza vaccine. The CDR3 runs from the conserved cysteine through the conserved F or W. The D gene is left open where the match is weak. Rows may omit the clone size; those that give it use once, few, many or a size class.

d_call j_call v_call clone_size cdr3_nt cdr3_aa
NA TRBJ2-3 TRBV28 NA TGTGCCAGCAGTTTATACAAGGCTAGGGATACGCAGTATTTT CASSLYKARDTQYF
NA TRBJ2-3 TRBV4-2 NA TGTGCCAGCAGCCAAGATAGTAGCCCGACACGGGGAGATACGCAGTATTTT CASSQDSSPTRGDTQYF
TRBD2 TRBJ2-1 TRBV19 NA TGTGCCAGTAGTAAGAGGACTAGCGGGAGGGCCTCCTACAATGAGCAGTTCTTC CASSKRTSGRASYNEQFF
NA TRBJ1-1 TRBV9 NA TGTGCCAGCAGCCCGTGGGAGGGTGAAGCTTTCTTT CASSPWEGEAFF
NA TRBJ2-2 TRBV5-4 NA TGTGCCAGCAGCCAAGATATGACAGCGACGAACACCGGGGAGCTGTTTTTT CASSQDMTATNTGELFF
NA TRBJ1-1 TRBV6-5 NA TGTGCCAGCAACCCCGCCGGGGTTACTGAAGCTTTCTTT CASNPAGVTEAFF
NA TRBJ1-2 TRBV15 once TGTGCCACCAGCCGGGACGTTAACTATGGCTACACCTTC CATSRDVNYGYTF
NA TRBJ1-2 TRBV5-1 NA TGCGCCAGCATGGACAACTATGGCTACACCTTC CASMDNYGYTF
TRBD2 TRBJ2-7 TRBV7-2 NA TGTGCCAGCAGCTTAAAAGCGGGAGCAGGCTACGAGCAGTACTTC CASSLKAGAGYEQYF
NA TRBJ1-2 TRBV30 NA TGTGCCTGGAGAGGGACGACAGTCCTATATGGCTACACCTTC CAWRGTTVLYGYTF
NA TRBJ1-1 TRBV7-3 NA TGTGCCAGCAGCTCAATCCCAGGACAGCCAGCTTTCTTT CASSSIPGQPAFF
NA TRBJ1-1 TRBV5-1 few TGCGCCAGCAGCAGGGACGGAGATGAAGCTTTCTTT CASSRDGDEAFF
TRBD1 TRBJ1-5 TRBV7-2 NA TGTGCCAGCAGCTTAGCGCTGGACAGGGGACGGCGCAATCAGCCCCAGCATTTT CASSLALDRGRRNQPQHF
NA TRBJ2-2 TRBV29-1 NA TGCAGCGTTGGAGGGGGGGGCACCGGGGAGCTGTTTTTT CSVGGGGTGELFF
TRBD2 TRBJ2-2 TRBV5-1 NA TGCGCCAGCAGCTTGGGGCTAGCGGTGAACACCGGGGAGCTGTTTTTT CASSLGLAVNTGELFF
NA TRBJ2-3 TRBV29-1 NA TGCAGCGTTGAGGGGCCCGATGGGGGTACGCAGTATTTT CSVEGPDGGTQYF
TRBD1 TRBJ2-7 TRBV7-6 NA TGTGCCAGCAGCTTACGGAGAGACAGGGGAACTTACGAGCAGTACTTC CASSLRRDRGTYEQYF
NA TRBJ1-1 TRBV18 NA TGTGCCAGCTCACCTCAGACAGCCGAGACTGAAGCTTTCTTT CASSPQTAETEAFF
NA TRBJ2-2 TRBV28 NA TGTGCCAGCAGTTTACCCATGCGAGTCGGGGAGCTGTTTTTT CASSLPMRVGELFF
TRBD2 TRBJ2-3 TRBV28 NA TGTGCCAGCAGTTTATCGGGAGGGACCCAGTATACGCAGTATTTT CASSLSGGTQYTQYF
NA TRBJ2-5 TRBV18 NA TGTGCCAGCTCACCGATGGGAGAGACCCAGTACTTC CASSPMGETQYF
TRBD2 TRBJ2-1 TRBV5-5 once TGTGCCAGCAGCTTGGGACTAGCGGGAGGATCGGGAAATGAGCAGTTCTTC CASSLGLAGGSGNEQFF
TRBD2 TRBJ2-5 TRBV5-1 NA TGCGCCAGCAGCTCTTTAGCGGGATCGGAGGAGACCCAGTACTTC CASSSLAGSEETQYF
NA TRBJ1-5 TRBV6-1 NA TGTGCCAGCAGTGAAGCTGGCCTGTCTAAGCAGCCCCAGCATTTT CASSEAGLSKQPQHF
NA TRBJ1-5 TRBV7-9 NA TGTGCCAGCAGCCCGGGCATGACGGGGCCCCAGCATTTT CASSPGMTGPQHF
NA TRBJ1-2 TRBV30 NA TGTGCCTGGACCAGGGGCGGCGGCTACACCTTC CAWTRGGGYTF
NA TRBJ2-5 TRBV29-1 once TGCAGCGTCTGGGGGACTGGTGCAGAGACCCAGTACTTC CSVWGTGAETQYF
NA TRBJ1-1 TRBV19 NA TGTGCCAGTAGTATAGATTGGAAAGGGACTGAAGCTTTCTTT CASSIDWKGTEAFF
NA TRBJ2-2 TRBV7-9 NA TGTGCCAGCAGCGGCTACACCGGGGAGCTGTTTTTT CASSGYTGELFF
NA TRBJ2-5 TRBV5-6 NA TGTGCCAGCAGCTTGGAAGCAACAGAGACCCAGTACTTC CASSLEATETQYF
NA TRBJ2-1 TRBV5-1 NA TGCGCCAGCAGCCCCGGACTTCCCCCTGACAATGAGCAGTTCTTC CASSPGLPPDNEQFF
TRBD1 TRBJ2-7 TRBV6-6 NA TGTGCCAGCAGTCCCGGGACAGGGTACGAGCAGTACTTC CASSPGTGYEQYF
NA TRBJ2-2 TRBV18 NA TGTGCCAGCTCACAGGGGAGCAACACCGGGGAGCTGTTTTTT CASSQGSNTGELFF
NA TRBJ2-3 TRBV14 NA TGTGCCAGCAGCCCCTGGGGGTACACTAGCACAGATACGCAGTATTTT CASSPWGYTSTDTQYF
TRBD1 TRBJ1-1 TRBV2 NA TGTGCCAGCAGTGATCCAAGAGGGGGCGCGAACACTGAAGCTTTCTTT CASSDPRGGANTEAFF
NA TRBJ2-5 TRBV5-1 NA TGCGCCAGCAGCTTGGGAGTACAAGAGACCCAGTACTTC CASSLGVQETQYF
NA TRBJ2-1 TRBV7-2 NA TGTGCCAGCAGCTTGTGGGATTCGGCAGCCTCCTACAATGAGCAGTTCTTC CASSLWDSAASYNEQFF
NA TRBJ1-2 TRBV2 NA TGTGCCAGCAGTGTGGGGGAAAGTCTGGGTGGCTACACCTTC CASSVGESLGGYTF
NA TRBJ2-7 TRBV29-1 NA TGCAGCGCCAAAGGGGCATACTACGAGCAGTACTTC CSAKGAYYEQYF
NA TRBJ1-1 TRBV19 NA TGTGCCAGTAGTATAGTATATACGGGTGGTGAAGCTTTCTTT CASSIVYTGGEAFF
TRBD2 TRBJ2-1 TRBV2 NA TGTGCCAGCAGGAGTTCCGGGACTAGCGGGTACAATGAGCAGTTCTTC CASRSSGTSGYNEQFF
NA TRBJ1-5 TRBV27 NA TGTGCCAGCAGTTCCACGGTCTACAATCAGCCCCAGCATTTT CASSSTVYNQPQHF
NA TRBJ2-2 TRBV5-1 NA TGCGCCAGCAGCTTGGCACCCAACACCGGGGAGCTGTTTTTT CASSLAPNTGELFF
NA TRBJ1-1 TRBV2 NA TGTGCCAGCAGTGGGAACAGGGACACTGAAGCTTTCTTT CASSGNRDTEAFF
NA TRBJ1-4 TRBV5-8 NA TGTGCCAGCAGATACTCTCTGACAACTAATGAAAAACTGTTTTTT CASRYSLTTNEKLFF
NA TRBJ1-2 TRBV2 NA TGTGCCAGCAGTGAAGCCGCAGAGTACTATGGCTACACCTTC CASSEAAEYYGYTF
TRBD2 TRBJ2-7 TRBV5-1 NA TGCGCCAGCAGCCCTGGACTAGCGGGAGACGAGCAGTACTTC CASSPGLAGDEQYF
TRBD1 TRBJ1-2 TRBV6-6 NA TGTGCCAGCAAAAGGGACAGGGGCCTCTATGGCTACACCTTC CASKRDRGLYGYTF
NA TRBJ2-7 TRBV5-5 once TGTGCCAGCAGCTGGGACACCAGGACCGAGCAGTACTTC CASSWDTRTEQYF
NA TRBJ2-1 TRBV29-1 NA TGCAGCGTCCCCAGATCGGACCCCTGGAGCCCTAGCTCCTACAATGAGCAGTTCTTC CSVPRSDPWSPSSYNEQFF
TRBD2 TRBJ2-3 TRBV5-1 once TGCGCCAGCAGCTTGGGGACTAGCGGGAAGAGCACAGATACGCAGTATTTT CASSLGTSGKSTDTQYF
TRBD1 TRBJ1-3 TRBV5-1 NA TGCGCCAGCAGCTCCCAGGGGGCGGACACCATATATTTT CASSSQGADTIYF
NA TRBJ2-3 TRBV7-3 NA TGTGCCAGCAGCTCGACAACTACAGATACGCAGTATTTT CASSSTTTDTQYF
NA TRBJ2-3 TRBV6-1 NA TGTGCCAGCAGTGAAGCGACAGATACGCAGTATTTT CASSEATDTQYF